Sequencing of this TCR beta chain was carried out in a study of T-cell reconstitution after alpha-beta-depleted transplantation in children. Unique molecular identifiers were incorporated during preparation of the TCRbeta library. TCRdb reprocessed the PCR reads via MiXCR and lists one record per CDR3 protein. The table includes around 700,000 distinct CDR3 sequences, about 12% detected once. The germline V gene encodes CDR1 ENHRY and CDR2 SYGVKD. This CDR3 is built from 15 residues. Unmatched junction bases numbered 10, after V lost 5 bases and J lost 5 bases. This clonotype has ten or more counts. This clonotype was obtained from a girl between 2 and 10 years old with congenital amegakaryocytic thrombocytopenia, due to receive a stem cell transplant. The sample in question was PBMCs, obtained before TCRalphabeta/CD19-depleted stem cell transplant. V usage is TRBV10-3 and J usage is TRBJ2-5; 8 positions agree with TRBD2. In DNA form, the CDR3 reads TGTGCCATCAGTCCCGGGGGGGGAGGGTTGGAGACCCAGTACTTC. Residues: CAISPGGGGLETQYF.